This T cell receptor (beta chain) comes out of a study of T cell responses to AZD1222 COVID-19 vaccine. Generated by immunoSEQ multiplex PCR, the TCRdb table keeps only in-frame clones and is missing some. The sample lists about 170,000 clones; 90% were seen once. In the case of this clone: Its antigen is unknown.

From germline, CDR1 is LNHDA and CDR2 SQIVND (reference sequence). V shed 1 base, J shed 6 bases, and the junction held 2 bases outside the gene matches. The CDR3 is made up of 13 amino acids. Overall study results and limits: Spike was spanned by vaccine-associated CD4 TCRs, which were dominant at 160-218 and 743-854.

The chain couples TRBV19 to TRBJ1-1, with 7 bases lining up with TRBD1. The source is an adult in good health. This specimen was peripheral blood, taken on day 0 of AZD1222 vaccination. CDR3 protein: CASSIGTGAEAFF. In nucleotides, the CDR3 is TGTGCCAGTAGTATAGGGACAGGAGCTGAAGCTTTCTTT.